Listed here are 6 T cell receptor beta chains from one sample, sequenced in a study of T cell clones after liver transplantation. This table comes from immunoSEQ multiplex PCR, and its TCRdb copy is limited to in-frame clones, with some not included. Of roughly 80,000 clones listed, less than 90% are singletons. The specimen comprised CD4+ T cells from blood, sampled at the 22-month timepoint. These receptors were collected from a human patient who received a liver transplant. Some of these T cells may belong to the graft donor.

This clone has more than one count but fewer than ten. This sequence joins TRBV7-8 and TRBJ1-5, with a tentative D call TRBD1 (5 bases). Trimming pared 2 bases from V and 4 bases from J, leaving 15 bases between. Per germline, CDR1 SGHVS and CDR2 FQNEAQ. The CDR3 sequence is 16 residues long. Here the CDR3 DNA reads TGTGCCAGCAGCTTACGGGCCTTGGCAGGGAATCAGCCCCAGCATTTT. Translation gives CASSLRALAGNQPQHF.

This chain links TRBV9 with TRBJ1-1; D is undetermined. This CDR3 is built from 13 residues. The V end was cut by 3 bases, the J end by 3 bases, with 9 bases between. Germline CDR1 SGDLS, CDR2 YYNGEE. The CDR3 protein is CASSGGTDTEAFF. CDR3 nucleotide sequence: TGTGCCAGCAGCGGGGGAACGGACACTGAAGCTTTCTTT.

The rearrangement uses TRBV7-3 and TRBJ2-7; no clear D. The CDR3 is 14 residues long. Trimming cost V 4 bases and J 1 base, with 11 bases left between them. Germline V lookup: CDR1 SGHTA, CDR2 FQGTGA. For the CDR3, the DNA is TGTGCCAGCAGCTCCCTGGACCGTTCCTACGAGCAGTACTTC. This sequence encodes CASSSLDRSYEQYF. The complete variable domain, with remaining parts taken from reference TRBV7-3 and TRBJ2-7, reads GAGVSQTPSNKVTEKGKYVELRCDPISGHTALYWYRQSLGQGPEFLIYFQGTGAADDSGLPNDRFFAVRPEGSVSTLKIQRTERGDSAVYLCASSSLDRSYEQYFGPGTRLTVT.

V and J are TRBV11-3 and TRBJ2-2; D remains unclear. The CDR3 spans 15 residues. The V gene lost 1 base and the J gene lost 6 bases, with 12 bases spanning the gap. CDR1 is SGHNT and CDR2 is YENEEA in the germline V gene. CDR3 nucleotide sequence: TGTGCCAGCAGCTTAGGCGAACGGCAGTCCGGGGAGCTGTTTTTT. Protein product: CASSLGERQSGELFF.

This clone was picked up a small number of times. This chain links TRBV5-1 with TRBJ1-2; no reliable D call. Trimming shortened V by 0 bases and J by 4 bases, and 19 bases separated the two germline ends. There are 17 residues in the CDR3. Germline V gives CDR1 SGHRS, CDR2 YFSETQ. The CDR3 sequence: CASSLEVVVGQIYGYTF. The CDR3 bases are TGCGCCAGCAGCTTGGAAGTTGTCGTAGGCCAGATCTATGGCTACACCTTC.

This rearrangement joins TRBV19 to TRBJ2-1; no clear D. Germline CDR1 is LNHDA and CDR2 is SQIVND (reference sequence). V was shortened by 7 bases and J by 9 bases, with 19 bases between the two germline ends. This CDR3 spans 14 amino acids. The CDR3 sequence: CASIPSNGVSEQFF. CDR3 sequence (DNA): TGTGCCAGTATTCCCAGCAATGGGGTGTCTGAGCAGTTCTTC.